The 24 T cell receptor beta chains reported below all come from one sample, sequenced in a study of blood T cell repertoires in COVID-19. Measured with immunoSEQ multiplex PCR; TCRdb has only the in-frame clones, and not every one. This sample has roughly 220,000 clones, with 82% found just once. The material sequenced was peripheral blood. The receptors originated from a woman older than 75 with COVID-19, enrolled during active disease.

The rearrangement links TRBV11-3 to TRBJ2-7, with D possibly being TRBD2 (6 bases). Trimming cost V 6 bases and J 5 bases, with 14 bases left between them. The CDR3 contains 13 residues. In germline, CDR1 is SGHNT, CDR2 YENEEA. Here the CDR3 reads CASSLGEAHEQYF. For the CDR3, the DNA is TGTGCCAGCAGTTTGGGGGAGGCCCACGAGCAGTACTTC.

The V call is TRBV29-1, the J call TRBJ2-7; 9 bases align to TRBD2. CDR1 SQVTM and CDR2 ANQGSEA come from the germline V gene. CDR3 size: 13 residues. V dropped 1 base and J dropped 12; count of bases not matched to a gene: 10. Here the CDR3 reads CSVEGAVAGVVYF. Here the CDR3 DNA reads TGCAGCGTTGAAGGCGCAGTAGCGGGAGTGGTGTACTTC.

About this clone: The junction and the germline gene differ at one end; a read error may be behind it. The chain joins TRBV3-1 (or the pseudogene TRBV3-2) to TRBJ2-1, with a tentative D call TRBD2 (5 bases). This CDR3 has 18 amino acids. Germline V gene sequence: CDR1 LGHDT, CDR2 YNNKEL (reference sequence). CDR3 sequence: CASGQRKSGYRSYNEQFF. CDR3 DNA sequence: TGTGCCAGCGGCCAACGTAAGTCGGGGTACCGATCCTACAATGAGCAGTTCTTC.

A few counts support this clone. The chain is built from TRBV2 and TRBJ2-1, with 7 bases matching TRBD2. Germline V gene sequence: CDR1 SNHLY, CDR2 FYNNEI. This CDR3 has 15 amino acids. The V gene end was trimmed by 9 bases and the J gene end by 6 bases; junction bases not matched to a gene: 14. For the CDR3, the DNA is TGTGCCAGTAGAACGGGGGTCTCTAGCGGCAATGAGCAGTTCTTC. Translating gives CASRTGVSSGNEQFF.

The chain links TRBV30 to TRBJ1-2; no reliable D call. CDR1 GTSNPN and CDR2 SVGIG come from the germline V gene (reference sequence). Trimming cost V 3 bases and J 7 bases, with 12 bases left between them. This CDR3 spans 12 amino acids. CDR3 sequence reads: CAWRIPPGGYTF. In DNA form, the CDR3 reads TGTGCCTGGAGGATCCCACCCGGTGGCTACACCTTC. Based on the CDR3 plus reference TRBV30 and TRBJ1-2, the full variable domain is SQTIHQWPATLVQPVGSPLSLECTVEGTSNPNLYWYRQAAGRGLQLLFYSVGIGQISSEVPQNLSASRPQDRQFILSSKKLLLSDSGFYLCAWRIPPGGYTFGSGTRLTVV.

The chain is built from TRBV7-2 and TRBJ2-7; possible D gene TRBD1, 5 bases. CDR3 size: 14 residues. V was shortened by 4 bases and J by 0 bases, with 10 bases between the two germline ends. CDR1 and CDR2 from the germline V gene are SGHTA and FQGNSA. The CDR3 protein is CASSSRVTSYEQYF. The CDR3 DNA reads as TGTGCCAGCAGCTCCAGGGTGACCTCCTACGAGCAGTACTTC.

V and J are TRBV10-1 and TRBJ1-6; D gene uncertain. The germline CDR1 and CDR2 sequences are WNHNN and SYGVQD (reference sequence). V was shortened by 4 bases and J by 6 bases, with 13 bases between the two germline ends. The CDR3 runs 15 residues. As DNA, the CDR3 is TGCGCCAGCAGTGGGTGGACGGGGATTAATTCACCCCTCCACTTT. Amino acids: CASSGWTGINSPLHF.

V and J are TRBV3-1 (or the pseudogene TRBV3-2) and TRBJ2-7; D possibly corresponds to TRBD2 (6 bases). The CDR3 consists of 12 residues. Germline V lookup: CDR1 LGHDT, CDR2 YNNKEL (reference sequence). V was cut by 3 bases and J by 7 bases, with 10 bases left in between. CDR3 nucleotide sequence: TGTGCCAGCAGCCACCGGGAGTTTGAGCAGTACTTC. Translation: CASSHREFEQYF.

CDR3 DNA sequence: TGTGCCAGCAGTGTCGGGACAGGGATTCGGGAAAAACTGTTTTTT. Protein sequence: CASSVGTGIREKLFF. J is TRBJ1-4 and V is TRBV28; TRBD1 matches 9 bases. Germline CDR1 is MDHEN and CDR2 is SYDVKM. With V trimmed by 5 bases and J by 8 bases, 9 bases remained unmatched. The CDR3 spans 15 residues.

The chain combines TRBV5-1 with TRBJ2-3; the match to TRBD1 covers 8 bases. Germline V CDR1 and CDR2: SGHRS, YFSETQ. The junction had 9 bases not matched to a gene; V was cut back by 3 bases and J by 3 bases. The CDR3 contains 16 residues. The CDR3 nucleotides are TGCGCCAGCAGCTGGACCCAAGGGACAGGTACAGATACGCAGTATTTT. This codes for CASSWTQGTGTDTQYF.

The chain links TRBV11-2 to TRBJ1-5; no firm D call. The CDR3 has 14 residues. CDR1 is SGHAT and CDR2 is FQNNGV in the germline V gene. Trimming removed 1 base at V and 3 bases at J, with 7 bases between. The CDR3 loop is CASSLGRNNQPQHF. CDR3 DNA: TGTGCCAGCAGCTTAGGGCGGAACAATCAGCCCCAGCATTTT. Filled out from reference TRBV11-2 and TRBJ1-5, the complete variable domain reads EAGVAQSPRYKIIEKRQSVAFWCNPISGHATLYWYQQILGQGPKLLIQFQNNGVVDDSQLPKDRFSAERLKGVDSTLKIQPAKLEDSAVYLCASSLGRNNQPQHFGDGTRLSIL.

This clone was seen only once. The chain couples TRBV2 to TRBJ1-1; TRBD1 matches at 7 bases. CDR3 length: 13 amino acids. Germline CDR1 SNHLY, CDR2 FYNNEI. V lost 2 bases, J lost 8 bases, and 5 bases stayed unmatched. In DNA, the CDR3 is TGTGCCAGCAGTGAAAGACAGGGTGGCGAAGCTTTCTTT. Translation: CASSERQGGEAFF.

The chain joins TRBV14 to TRBJ2-1, with 11 bases lining up with TRBD2. The CDR3 is 15 amino acids. With V trimmed by 1 base and J by 12 bases, 8 bases remained unmatched. Germline values: CDR1 SGHDN, CDR2 FVKESK. CDR3 protein: CASSQARLAGLVQFF. In nucleotides, the CDR3 is TGTGCCAGCAGCCAAGCGCGACTAGCGGGGCTGGTGCAGTTCTTC. Combining the CDR3 with reference TRBV14 and TRBJ2-1 gives the whole variable domain EAGVTQFPSHSVIEKGQTVTLRCDPISGHDNLYWYRRVMGKEIKFLLHFVKESKQDESGMPNNRFLAERTGGTYSTLKVQPAELEDSGVYFCASSQARLAGLVQFFGPGTRLTVL.

This clone has only one observation. The rearrangement joins TRBV5-4 to TRBJ1-1, with D possibly being TRBD1 (5 bases). Germline V gives CDR1 SGHNT, CDR2 YYREEE (reference sequence). This CDR3 contains 14 residues. The V end was cut by 4 bases, the J end by 7 bases, with 17 bases between. This CDR3 reads CASSPIRSGIEAFF. CDR3 DNA sequence: TGTGCCAGCAGCCCCATCCGGTCAGGGATTGAAGCTTTCTTT.

The V gene is TRBV9, the J gene TRBJ2-2; 7 nucleotides align to TRBD1. The germline CDR1 and CDR2 sequences are SGDLS and YYNGEE. CDR3 size: 15 residues. The ends lost 4 bases at V and 7 bases at J; junction bases unmatched: 10. The CDR3 region is CASSPGAGGVGELFF. The CDR3 coding sequence is TGTGCCAGCAGCCCCGGGGCAGGGGGTGTCGGGGAGCTGTTTTTT.

The chain joins TRBV18 to TRBJ2-7; no clear D gene. V lost 2 bases to trimming and J lost 9 bases, with 14 bases between them. The CDR3 extends over 13 amino acids. Germline V gene sequence: CDR1 KGHSH, CDR2 LQKENI. CDR3 amino acids: CASSPGEVRLQYF. The CDR3 coding sequence is TGTGCCAGCTCACCAGGTGAGGTCCGACTGCAGTACTTC. Drawing the rest from reference TRBV18 and TRBJ2-7, the complete variable domain is NAGVMQNPRHLVRRRGQEARLRCSPMKGHSHVYWYRQLPEEGLKFMVYLQKENIIDESGMPKERFSAEFPKEGPSILRIQQVVRGDSAAYFCASSPGEVRLQYFGPGTRLTVT.

This chain joins TRBV18 and TRBJ2-7; TRBD2 aligns across 9 bases. Unmatched junction bases numbered 2, after V lost 5 bases and J lost 6 bases. This CDR3 is built from 12 residues. The germline V gene encodes CDR1 KGHSH and CDR2 LQKENI. The CDR3 DNA reads as TGTGCCAGCTCAAGACTAGCGGTCGAGCAGTACTTC. Amino acid sequence: CASSRLAVEQYF.

The V gene is TRBV28, the J gene TRBJ1-4, with 7 bases fitting TRBD1. With 8 bases clipped from V and 8 bases from J, the junction kept 11 bases outside the gene matches. The V gene's germline CDR1 is MDHEN and CDR2 SYDVKM. The CDR3 is made up of 14 amino acids. CDR3 protein: CASQRGQKGEKLFF. CDR3 DNA: TGTGCCAGCCAGAGGGGGCAAAAAGGGGAAAAACTGTTTTTT.

The chain couples TRBV29-1 to TRBJ1-2, with D possibly matching TRBD1 (6 bases). Germline V gives CDR1 SQVTM, CDR2 ANQGSEA. V was trimmed by 6 bases and J by 14 bases, leaving 19 bases between them. The length of the CDR3 is 11 residues. The CDR3 coding sequence is TGCAGCGTCCGGGACATGAAGGCTGAAACCTTC. Translating it yields CSVRDMKAETF.

Details on this clone: The same CDR3 arises from other DNA sequences in this sample as well. V usage is TRBV6-6 and J usage is TRBJ1-4, with D possibly being TRBD1 (6 bases). With 6 bases removed from V and 7 bases from J, the gap between germline ends came to 6 bases. CDR3 size: 11 residues. Germline V lookup: CDR1 MNHNY, CDR2 SVGAGI (reference sequence). CDR3 sequence: CASRGGEKLFF. The CDR3 nucleotides read TGTGCCAGCAGAGGGGGTGAAAAACTGTTTTTT.

The J gene is TRBJ2-4, the V gene TRBV6-6; D ambiguous. V lost 0 bases to trimming and J lost 6 bases, with 9 bases between them. The CDR3 loop spans 14 amino acids. Germline-derived CDR1 and CDR2 are MNHNY and SVGAGI (reference sequence). CDR3 DNA sequence: TGTGCCAGCAGTTACTCCGACGGCGGAAACATTCAGTACTTC. Encoded protein: CASSYSDGGNIQYF.

This clone was detected a few times. V and J are TRBV18 and TRBJ1-2; no clear D gene. V lost 3 bases and J 3 bases, leaving 11 bases between the germline ends. Germline-derived CDR1 and CDR2 are KGHSH and LQKENI. The CDR3 is 14 residues long. CDR3 in amino acids: CASSPGSRDYGYTF. DNA for the CDR3: TGTGCCAGCTCACCGGGGAGTCGCGACTATGGCTACACCTTC.

The chain carries TRBV2 and TRBJ1-2, with D hard to call. CDR1 SNHLY and CDR2 FYNNEI come from the germline V gene. Trimming removed 2 bases from V and 2 bases from J, with 9 bases in between. The CDR3 spans 14 residues. CDR3 DNA: TGTGCCAGCAGTGAAAGAAGAGCGAACTATGGCTACACCTTC. Its protein product is CASSERRANYGYTF.

The rearrangement uses TRBV4-3 and TRBJ2-1; D perhaps matches TRBD1 (6 bases). CDR1 is LGHNA, CDR2 YSLEER, per germline. The CDR3 is made up of 15 amino acids. Trimming took 1 base from V and 5 from J, leaving 12 bases between them. The DNA of the CDR3 is TGCGCCAGCAGCCAAGGTACAGGGAGACACAATGAGCAGTTCTTC. Residues: CASSQGTGRHNEQFF.